The next 12 T cell receptor beta chains were all read from a single sample in a study of T-cell memory formation after mild COVID-19. One entry per CDR3 protein, called by TCRdb with MiXCR from the 5' RACE reads. The sample holds about 210,000 distinct CDR3 sequences, under 30% seen once. The sequencing input was PBMCs or a T cell subset sorted from them (not recorded which). The origin of the receptors is an adult woman who had mild COVID-19 (a few samples of this study predate the infection). Cell type and time point are not known.

This clonotype was seen a handful of times. The chain couples TRBV5-4 to TRBJ2-7; D call uncertain. Germline CDR1 SGHNT, CDR2 YYREEE (reference sequence). The germline V and J ends were trimmed by 3 bases and 3 bases, with 13 bases remaining between them. This CDR3 is built from 14 residues. The CDR3 is CASSSEASYYEQYF. CDR3 nucleotide sequence: TGTGCCAGCAGCTCCGAGGCCAGTTACTACGAGCAGTACTTC. The whole variable domain, remainder taken from reference TRBV5-4 and TRBJ2-7, is ETGVTQSPTHLIKTRGQQVTLRCSSQSGHNTVSWYQQALGQGPQFIFQYYREEENGRGNFPPRFSGLQFPNYSSELNVNALELDDSALYLCASSSEASYYEQYFGPGTRLTVT.

The chain joins TRBV23-1 to TRBJ1-5, with D unclear. TRBV23-1 is known as an ORF, though its function is uncertain. The CDR3 covers 17 residues. V was trimmed by 4 bases and J by 7 bases, leaving 23 bases between them. The CDR3 bases are TGCGCCAGCAGTCGCCCGATTGGCAGGCCTAGCTGCCAGCCCCAGCATTTT. Encoded protein: CASSRPIGRPSCQPQHF.

This clonotype appeared many times. The J gene is TRBJ1-1, the V gene TRBV10-3, with 8 bases matching TRBD1. Unmatched junction bases numbered 9, after V lost 0 bases and J lost 12 bases. Germline values: CDR1 ENHRY, CDR2 SYGVKD. This CDR3 spans 14 amino acids. The CDR3 loop is CAISESTGQGRTFF. CDR3 DNA sequence: TGTGCCATCAGTGAGTCGACCGGACAGGGTAGGACTTTCTTT.

The genes are TRBV10-3 and TRBJ2-1, with D uncertain. The V end lost 11 bases, the J end lost 0 bases, and 14 bases lay between the germline ends. Germline CDR1 is ENHRY and CDR2 is SYGVKD. There are 14 residues in the CDR3. CDR3 DNA sequence: TGTGCCGTGGGTGAGCGAGGCTCCTACAATGAGCAGTTCTTC. Encoded protein: CAVGERGSYNEQFF.

This clonotype was detected a few times. The rearrangement links TRBV2 to TRBJ2-7; D gene unclear. CDR3 length: 11 residues. The V end was cut by 6 bases, the J end by 3 bases, with 6 bases between. Germline CDR1 and CDR2: SNHLY and FYNNEI. CDR3: CASRSYYEQYF. Here the CDR3 DNA reads TGTGCCAGCAGGAGTTACTACGAGCAGTACTTC.

The chain employs TRBV14 and TRBJ1-6; maybe TRBD1 (6 bases). Trimming stripped 4 bases from V and 8 bases from J, with 9 bases between. The CDR3 consists of 13 residues. Germline CDR1 is SGHDN and CDR2 is FVKESK. CDR3 sequence (DNA): TGTGCCAGCAGCCCCCGGACAGATTCACCCCTCCACTTT. Its protein is CASSPRTDSPLHF.

This sequence joins TRBV29-1 and TRBJ2-5; D ambiguous. Trimming pared 1 base from V and 2 bases from J, leaving 8 bases between. The germline V gene has CDR1 SQVTM and CDR2 ANQGSEA. The CDR3 has 13 amino acids. This CDR3 is CSVEAALQETQYF. The CDR3 DNA reads TGCAGCGTTGAAGCAGCCCTTCAAGAGACCCAGTACTTC.

The genes are TRBV7-2 and TRBJ2-3; TRBD2 agrees at 13 bases. The CDR3 contains 17 residues. Per the germline V gene, CDR1 is SGHTA and CDR2 is FQGNSA. V trimming: 6 bases; J trimming: 2 bases; junction bases outside the gene matches: 8. CDR3 coding DNA: TGTGCCAGCAGTTCTGGACTAGCGGGGGCCCCCACAGATACGCAGTATTTT. Protein: CASSSGLAGAPTDTQYF.

The chain combines TRBV20-1 with TRBJ2-3; D gene unclear. The CDR3 loop spans 12 amino acids. CDR1 is DFQATT and CDR2 is SNEGSKA in the germline V gene (reference sequence). V gave up 0 bases and J gave up 12 bases, with 13 bases separating them. The CDR3 region is CSARDLRSPQYF. CDR3 in DNA: TGCAGTGCTAGAGATCTCCGGAGCCCACAGTATTTT.

As concerns this clonotype: The germline gene is not matched at one end of the junction; a read error may be the cause. The chain is built from TRBV29-1 and TRBJ2-3; 9 bases map to TRBD2. CDR1 and CDR2 (germline): SQVTM, ANQGSEA. The CDR3 is 14 residues long. The CDR3 bases are TGCAGCGGACAAATAGCGGGGGCCACAGGTACGCAGTATTTT. It specifies CSGQIAGATGTQYF.

This clonotype turned up a few times. This chain connects TRBV5-1 to TRBJ2-1, with D perhaps assigned TRBD1 or TRBD2 (5 bases each). The CDR3 totals 15 residues. Germline V gene data show CDR1 as SGHRS and CDR2 as YFSETQ. V lost 0 bases to trimming and J lost 9 bases, with 16 bases between them. Written as DNA, the CDR3 is TGCGCCAGCAGCTTGGTTCAGGGAGTGCTGGGTGAGCAGTTCTTC. It codes for CASSLVQGVLGEQFF.

The genes are TRBV12-3 or TRBV12-4 and TRBJ1-6; D is ambiguous. V lost 3 bases and J 5 bases, leaving 8 bases between the germline ends. The CDR3 loop spans 14 amino acids. The CDR3 nucleotides are TGTGCCAGCAGTTTCAACAGAGATAATTCACCCCTCCACTTT. The encoded protein is CASSFNRDNSPLHF.